The sequence of this T cell receptor beta chain was determined in a study of early T cells in non-severe SARS-CoV-2 infection. Study at large: Unpaired chains resulted from sequencing bulk RNA of unsorted whole blood. Notes on the study in general: VDJdb-based annotation leaned toward anti-spike CD8 responses and missed private and CD4 specificities.

This clonotype has a count of ten or more. The antigen is unknown. The J segment lost 4 bases and the V segment lost 3 bases, leaving 5 bases of the junction unmatched. The CDR3 runs to 16 residues. Germline lookup yields CDR1 LGHNA and CDR2 YNFKEQ. Unique molecular identifiers tagged individual cDNA molecules. MiXCR, run by TCRdb on the 5' RACE reads, gives a single entry per CDR3 protein. The data contain about 40,000 distinct CDR3 sequences, around 4.5% of them seen just once; the ten biggest clones take up around 4.9%. The specimen sequenced was whole blood. J is TRBJ2-2 and V is TRBV4-2, with TRBD2 matching 10 bases. The sequence came from an adult who was a healthcare worker with PCR-confirmed SARS-CoV-2 infection or an uninfected control (not recorded which). CDR3: CASSQPEREGTGELFF. CDR3 sequence (DNA): TGTGCCAGCAGCCAGCCCGAGCGGGAGGGCACCGGGGAGCTGTTTTTT.